This T cell receptor (beta chain) was identified in a study of shared clonotypes between healthy human individuals. Study-level information: Per donor, CD8 memory used one plate, CD8 naive used two, CD4 memory used three and CD4 naive used three.

Per the germline V gene, CDR1 is SNHLY and CDR2 is FYNNEI. The CDR3 runs 15 residues. V gave up 7 bases and J gave up 1 base; unmatched junction bases: 8. The data were produced by immunoSEQ multiplex PCR, yet TCRdb's version contains in-frame clones alone and is incomplete. In the table there are about 340,000 clones, around 79% of which are singletons. Study observations and caveats: Relative to their counterparts shared across all four donors, non-shared clonotypes exhibited diminished generation probabilities. Clonotype sharing among donors, it was expected, would be affected by sequencing depth.

This clone occurred a few times. Its specificity is unknown. The sequencing sample was made of memory CD4+ T cells sorted from blood. Specified subset: CD45RA-negative fraction. This rearrangement joins TRBV2 to TRBJ2-3; 7 nucleotides line up with TRBD2. This sequence was found in a man aged 30 to 45 in good health. The chain's CDR3 is CASNSVAGGTDTQYF. The CDR3, as DNA: TGTGCCAGCAATTCGGTAGCGGGCGGCACAGATACGCAGTATTTT.